A selection of T cell receptor beta chains follows, all from one sample in a study of blood T cell repertoires in COVID-19. Repertoires were generated with immunoSEQ multiplex PCR, while TCRdb's copy carries only in-frame clones and drops some. Found here are hundreds of thousands of clones, more than 85% of them singletons; the top ten hold around 0.72%. Sequencing was carried out using peripheral blood. Receptors were obtained from a man aged 40-55 years with acute or convalescent COVID-19. The conserved cysteine and the conserved F or W are not part of the CDR3 here. The order of the fields is clone size, J gene, V gene, CDR3 protein. Size tells how often a clone was seen (once, few, many) or the class of an expanded clone, and some rows leave it out.

abundance: -; j_gene: TRBJ2-1; v_gene: TRBV9; CDR3aa: ASSVGGGGWLGEQF
abundance: once; j_gene: TRBJ1-3; v_gene: TRBV30; CDR3aa: AWSVRYSGNTIY
abundance: -; j_gene: TRBJ2-7; v_gene: TRBV7-2; CDR3aa: ASSIFPGQGTYEQY
abundance: few; j_gene: TRBJ2-1; v_gene: TRBV11-1; CDR3aa: ASSLAGQERNEQF
abundance: -; j_gene: TRBJ2-7; v_gene: TRBV29-1; CDR3aa: SVGPGTYEQY
abundance: -; j_gene: TRBJ2-5; v_gene: TRBV3-1/TRBV3-2; CDR3aa: ASSQGLRGEAQY
abundance: -; j_gene: TRBJ1-3; v_gene: TRBV4-1; CDR3aa: ASSPSGVPGNTIY
abundance: -; j_gene: TRBJ2-5; v_gene: TRBV7-9; CDR3aa: ASSFGEAETQY
abundance: -; j_gene: TRBJ1-4; v_gene: TRBV7-8; CDR3aa: ASSLTGANEKLF
abundance: -; j_gene: TRBJ2-1; v_gene: TRBV28; CDR3aa: ASTVIGRREQF
abundance: -; j_gene: TRBJ2-2; v_gene: TRBV5-1; CDR3aa: ASSGTSGTNTGELF
abundance: -; j_gene: TRBJ2-5; v_gene: TRBV15; CDR3aa: ATSRPTETQY
abundance: -; j_gene: TRBJ2-3; v_gene: TRBV9; CDR3aa: ASSVLAGTIADTQY
abundance: once; j_gene: TRBJ2-3; v_gene: TRBV25-1; CDR3aa: ASSRRGDYTDTQY
abundance: once; j_gene: TRBJ2-3; v_gene: TRBV6-5; CDR3aa: ASSPDRSDTQY
abundance: -; j_gene: TRBJ2-5; v_gene: TRBV11-3; CDR3aa: ASSPGSGGLETQY
abundance: -; j_gene: TRBJ1-6; v_gene: TRBV6-5; CDR3aa: ASSYDGTGVSPLH
abundance: -; j_gene: TRBJ1-6; v_gene: TRBV5-6; CDR3aa: ASSSQGHHRGSPLH
abundance: -; j_gene: TRBJ2-2; v_gene: TRBV5-1; CDR3aa: ASSLGSGHPNTGELF
abundance: -; j_gene: TRBJ1-1; v_gene: TRBV19; CDR3aa: ASKGHSNTEAF
abundance: -; j_gene: TRBJ2-1; v_gene: TRBV7-9; CDR3aa: ASSDGTSGYNEQF
abundance: -; j_gene: TRBJ1-3; v_gene: TRBV30; CDR3aa: AWELGGISGELAIY
abundance: -; j_gene: TRBJ2-1; v_gene: TRBV19; CDR3aa: ASSMGGGGRQSEQF
abundance: -; j_gene: TRBJ1-2; v_gene: TRBV4-1; CDR3aa: ASSQVNRANYGYT
abundance: -; j_gene: TRBJ1-2; v_gene: TRBV5-5; CDR3aa: ASSSGQGGYGYT
abundance: -; j_gene: TRBJ2-7; v_gene: TRBV6-5; CDR3aa: ASSRTGTNEQY
abundance: -; j_gene: TRBJ2-7; v_gene: TRBV11-2; CDR3aa: ASSLVGSSYEQY
abundance: -; j_gene: TRBJ1-2; v_gene: TRBV28; CDR3aa: ASSLSGYQYGYT
abundance: -; j_gene: TRBJ2-7; v_gene: TRBV4-3; CDR3aa: ASSQDRGGYEQY
abundance: -; j_gene: TRBJ2-7; v_gene: TRBV7-9; CDR3aa: ASSLALGEQY
abundance: -; j_gene: TRBJ2-1; v_gene: TRBV7-9; CDR3aa: ASSLVVLGRVDNEQF
abundance: -; j_gene: TRBJ2-1; v_gene: TRBV19; CDR3aa: ASSRDRSSYNEQF
abundance: -; j_gene: TRBJ1-5; v_gene: TRBV19; CDR3aa: ASSIEGRGNQH
abundance: -; j_gene: TRBJ2-7; v_gene: TRBV6-5; CDR3aa: ASSYVGYEQY
abundance: -; j_gene: TRBJ1-1; v_gene: TRBV7-2; CDR3aa: ASSLTRTGVTEAF
abundance: -; j_gene: TRBJ1-4; v_gene: TRBV7-2; CDR3aa: ASSLARDRRLGYNEKLF
abundance: -; j_gene: TRBJ1-2; v_gene: TRBV29-1; CDR3aa: SVEARGMNYGYT